A selection of T cell receptor beta chains follows, all from one sample in a study of T cell responses to AZD1222 COVID-19 vaccine. The method was immunoSEQ multiplex PCR; TCRdb's version includes in-frame clones alone and lacks a portion of them. The repertoire holds about 99,000 clones, approximately 88% seen once, with roughly 20% in the top ten. This specimen consisted of peripheral blood, obtained on day 0 of AZD1222 vaccination. The receptors derive from an adult in good health. Both conserved end residues are part of each CDR3. The D gene is left open where the match is weak. Clone size is shown for a subset of rows, as once, few, many or a class of expanded clone.

TRBV6-4	TRBD2	once	TRBJ2-1	CASSDSTSEEQFF	TGTGCCAGCAGTGACTCGACTAGCGAGGAGCAGTTCTTC
TRBV24-1	TRBD2	-	TRBJ2-1	CATGSGLAAQEDEQFF	TGTGCCACTGGTTCGGGACTAGCGGCTCAAGAAGATGAGCAGTTCTTC
TRBV6-5	-	-	TRBJ1-1	CASSYSAGMNTEAFF	TGTGCCAGCAGTTACTCGGCAGGAATGAACACTGAAGCTTTCTTT
TRBV28	-	-	TRBJ1-3	CASGISGNTIYF	TGTGCCAGCGGGATTTCTGGAAACACCATATATTTT
TRBV6-2/TRBV6-3	TRBD1	-	TRBJ1-5	CASSYPDRVDHQPQHF	TGTGCCAGCAGTTACCCTGACAGGGTGGATCATCAGCCCCAGCATTTT
TRBV10-3	-	-	TRBJ1-4	CAISDTGRDEKLFF	TGTGCCATCAGTGACACGGGGAGAGATGAAAAACTGTTTTTT
TRBV28	TRBD1	-	TRBJ1-4	CASSSPTGYREKLFF	TGTGCCAGCAGCTCTCCGACAGGGTATCGCGAAAAACTGTTTTTT
TRBV19	-	once	TRBJ2-7	CASSTGYEQYF	TGTGCCAGTAGTACCGGCTACGAGCAGTACTTC
TRBV7-6	-	-	TRBJ2-5	CASSLVAGGETQYF	TGTGCCAGCAGCTTAGTGGCAGGGGGGGAGACCCAGTACTTC
TRBV4-3	TRBD1	once	TRBJ1-1	CASSQYRGNTEAFF	TGCGCCAGCAGCCAATACAGGGGGAACACTGAAGCTTTCTTT
TRBV14	-	-	TRBJ2-3	CASSLRDWADTQYF	TGTGCCAGCAGCCTCCGGGATTGGGCGGATACGCAGTATTTT
TRBV11-2	TRBD1	-	TRBJ1-5	CASSQGTGEHNQPQHF	TGTGCCAGCAGCCAAGGGACAGGGGAGCATAATCAGCCCCAGCATTTT
TRBV7-2	TRBD2	-	TRBJ2-5	CASSKVGAGGIQETQYF	TGTGCCAGCAGCAAGGTGGGCGCGGGAGGGATACAAGAGACCCAGTACTTC
TRBV7-8	-	-	TRBJ1-1	CASSLGPAGGHTEAFF	TGTGCCAGCAGCTTAGGCCCTGCGGGGGGTCACACTGAAGCTTTCTTT
TRBV28	-	-	TRBJ1-5	CASKPLGGGNQPQHF	TGTGCCAGTAAACCCCTAGGGGGGGGGAATCAGCCCCAGCATTTT
TRBV21-1	-	-	TRBJ2-2	CASSTSARPTGELFF	TGTGCCAGCAGCACTTCCGCTCGACCCACCGGGGAGCTGTTTTTT
TRBV27	-	-	TRBJ1-1	CASSERARQTTNTEAFF	TGTGCCAGCAGTGAAAGGGCCCGACAGACGACAAACACTGAAGCTTTCTTT
TRBV6-5	-	-	TRBJ2-1	CATRDPTPRFNEQFF	TGTGCCACCCGAGACCCGACCCCGCGGTTCAATGAGCAGTTCTTC
TRBV6-4	TRBD2	-	TRBJ2-1	CASSDSSTSGRNEQFF	TGTGCCAGCAGTGACTCGAGCACTAGCGGGAGGAATGAGCAGTTCTTC
TRBV7-9	-	-	TRBJ1-1	CASSSVQGNTEAFF	TGTGCCAGCAGCTCCGTACAGGGGAACACTGAAGCTTTCTTT
TRBV10-3	TRBD1	-	TRBJ2-5	CATSGTGEETQYF	TGTGCCACTTCCGGGACAGGGGAAGAGACCCAGTACTTC
TRBV6-1	-	-	TRBJ1-5	CASSEGRSNQPQHF	TGTGCCAGCAGTGAGGGACGGAGCAATCAGCCCCAGCATTTT
TRBV4-3	-	once	TRBJ2-2	CASSQGLPNTGELFF	TGCGCCAGCAGCCAAGGACTTCCGAACACCGGGGAGCTGTTTTTT
TRBV5-6	-	-	TRBJ2-2	CASSLGRVGELFF	TGTGCCAGCAGCTTGGGTCGGGTCGGGGAGCTGTTTTTT
TRBV11-2	-	once	TRBJ1-2	CASSLSGLLGGYTF	TGTGCCAGCAGCTTAAGCGGTCTCTTAGGGGGCTACACCTTC
TRBV28	TRBD1	-	TRBJ2-4	CASQGEAKNIQYF	TGTGCCAGCCAGGGGGAGGCCAAAAACATTCAGTACTTC
TRBV20-1	-	-	TRBJ1-5	CSASDGNQPQHF	TGCAGTGCTAGTGACGGCAATCAGCCCCAGCATTTT
TRBV9	-	-	TRBJ2-7	CASSALGAGSYEQYF	TGTGCCAGCAGCGCCCTAGGGGCCGGCTCCTACGAGCAGTACTTC
TRBV18	-	-	TRBJ1-1	CASSPSSSGTTEAFF	TGTGCCAGCTCACCTTCCAGCTCGGGGACCACTGAAGCTTTCTTT
TRBV28	-	once	TRBJ2-5	CASSLTGPRETQYF	TGTGCCAGCAGTTTGACCGGGCCCAGAGAGACCCAGTACTTC
TRBV3-1/TRBV3-2	TRBD1	-	TRBJ1-4	CASSHGGTGNEKLFF	TGTGCCAGCAGCCATGGAGGGACAGGGAATGAAAAACTGTTTTTT
TRBV7-2	-	-	TRBJ1-2	CASSKQGYGYTF	TGTGCCAGCAGCAAACAGGGCTATGGCTACACCTTC
TRBV18	TRBD1	-	TRBJ1-3	CASSPLPQQGSGNTIYF	TGTGCCAGCTCACCATTACCACAACAGGGGTCTGGAAACACCATATATTTT
TRBV9	-	-	TRBJ2-5	CASSREETQYF	TGTGCCAGCAGCCGGGAAGAGACCCAGTACTTC
TRBV10-3	-	-	TRBJ2-2	CAISGDLASNTGELFF	TGTGCCATCAGTGGGGACTTAGCTTCGAACACCGGGGAGCTGTTTTTT
TRBV10-3	-	-	TRBJ2-1	CAISESGQQGPGYEQFF	TGTGCCATCAGTGAGTCAGGTCAGCAGGGCCCCGGGTATGAGCAGTTCTTC
TRBV7-2	TRBD1	-	TRBJ1-1	CASSFGQGATEAFF	TGTGCCAGCAGCTTCGGACAGGGGGCGACTGAAGCTTTCTTT
TRBV28	TRBD1	-	TRBJ2-6	CASRHTRRTGTSGANVLTF	TGTGCCAGCAGACACACCAGACGGACAGGGACGTCTGGGGCCAACGTCCTGACTTTC
TRBV2	-	medium-sized	TRBJ2-7	CASSTPVSGMSYEQYF	TGTGCCAGCAGTACACCCGTTTCAGGCATGTCCTACGAGCAGTACTTC
TRBV7-9	-	-	TRBJ1-5	CASSLGSLLPQHF	TGTGCCAGCAGCTTAGGATCTTTACTGCCCCAGCATTTT
TRBV4-1	-	once	TRBJ1-1	CASTTFGEAFF	TGCGCCAGCACCACGTTCGGGGAAGCTTTCTTT
TRBV3-1/TRBV3-2	-	-	TRBJ1-1	CASRKVETSGTAEAFF	TGTGCCAGCAGGAAGGTAGAGACCTCGGGGACCGCTGAAGCTTTCTTT
TRBV6-6	TRBD1	-	TRBJ1-5	CASQGAYSNQPQHF	TGTGCCAGCCAGGGGGCCTATAGCAATCAGCCCCAGCATTTT
TRBV6-5	TRBD1	-	TRBJ1-1	CASSYYRGRTEAFF	TGTGCCAGCAGTTACTACAGGGGACGGACTGAAGCTTTCTTT
TRBV3-1/TRBV3-2	-	-	TRBJ1-4	CASSPSSSKLFF	TGTGCCAGCAGCCCGTCATCCAGTAAACTGTTTTTT
TRBV18	TRBD1	-	TRBJ1-2	CASSPETGRGYTF	TGTGCCAGCTCACCGGAGACAGGGAGAGGCTACACCTTC
TRBV6-6	-	-	TRBJ2-5	CASSYVSGDRETQYF	TGTGCCAGCAGTTACGTCTCAGGGGATCGCGAGACCCAGTACTTC
TRBV10-3	-	-	TRBJ2-7	CATGGTVGAYEQYF	TGTGCCACAGGGGGGACGGTAGGGGCCTACGAGCAGTACTTC
TRBV6-2/TRBV6-3	TRBD2	-	TRBJ2-3	CASSYVAGGGTDTQYF	TGTGCCAGCAGTTACGTAGCGGGGGGGGGCACAGATACGCAGTATTTT